The 7 T cell receptor beta chains listed next were all sequenced from one sample in a study of T cell responses to AZD1222 COVID-19 vaccine (dated by TCRdb to the early 2020s). The library was obtained by the immunoSEQ multiplex PCR assay. This immuneACCESS table, as held by TCRdb, lists in-frame sequences with V and J called but not all clones. Of the missing ones, under half trace to an unresolved V gene in checked studies; the others have no known cause. For this sample the table gives tens of thousands of clones, of which over 70% were detected only once. The top ten constitute around an eighth of the sample. The meaning of the sample's time point label: about 28 days (+/-7) after the second vaccine dose. The sample here was peripheral blood, taken 28 days after the second AZD1222 dose. These receptors were obtained from an adult who received the AZD1222 COVID-19 vaccine.

V is TRBV5-8 and J is TRBJ2-3, with D uncertain. V lost 4 bases to trimming and J lost 0 bases, with 3 bases between them. This CDR3 spans 12 amino acids. Germline assignment: CDR1 SGHTS and CDR2 YDEGEE. CDR3 coding DNA: TGTGCCAGCAGCCTTAGCACAGATACGCAGTATTTT. Translated, it gives CASSLSTDTQYF.

The V call is TRBV5-6, the J call TRBJ1-2; possible D gene TRBD1, 6 bases. Trimming took 2 bases from V and 8 from J, leaving 16 bases between them. Germline loops: CDR1 SGHDT, CDR2 YYEEEE. CDR3 length: 14 residues. CDR3 coding DNA: TGTGCCAGCAGCTTAACAGGGATCAGGGAAGGCTACACCTTC. This encodes CASSLTGIREGYTF.

The CDR3 sequence is CASSQDRSSYEQYF. The CDR3 DNA sequence: TGTGCCAGCAGCCAAGACAGGAGCTCCTACGAGCAGTACTTC. This chain joins TRBV3-1 (or the pseudogene TRBV3-2) and TRBJ2-7; D remains ambiguous. The CDR3 has 14 amino acids. CDR1 is LGHDT and CDR2 is YNNKEL in the germline V gene (reference sequence). With 0 bases removed from V and 0 bases from J, the gap between germline ends came to 6 bases.

The gene calls are TRBV9 and TRBJ1-5; 7 nucleotides match TRBD1. The CDR3 length is 13 residues. V shed 6 bases and J 7 bases; nucleotides not matched to a gene: 7. Germline loops: CDR1 SGDLS, CDR2 YYNGEE. The CDR3 is CASNVRDSQPQHF. The CDR3 nucleotides read TGTGCCAGCAACGTCCGGGACAGCCAGCCCCAGCATTTT.

This chain joins TRBV7-3 and TRBJ1-6; D is perhaps TRBD1 (5 bases). V was shortened by 5 bases and J by 7 bases, with 9 bases between the two germline ends. The V gene's germline CDR1 is SGHTA and CDR2 FQGTGA. This CDR3 contains 13 residues. CDR3 in amino acids: CASSPRQNSPLHF. CDR3 nucleotide sequence: TGTGCCAGCAGCCCACGACAGAATTCACCCCTCCACTTT.

This clone was counted a few times. CDR3 region: CASSLGTGGYSPLHF. CDR3 nucleotides: TGTGCCAGCAGCTTAGGGACAGGGGGATATTCACCCCTCCACTTT. The chain couples TRBV7-3 to TRBJ1-6; 11 bases fit TRBD1. The germline CDR1 and CDR2 sequences are SGHTA and FQGTGA. This CDR3 spans 15 amino acids. With V trimmed by 2 bases and J by 8 bases, 2 bases remained unmatched.

This clone was observed a handful of times. The rearrangement uses TRBV19 and TRBJ2-5; 8 bases align to TRBD1. The germline gives CDR1 LNHDA, CDR2 SQIVND (reference sequence). The V gene end was trimmed by 3 bases and the J gene end by 7 bases; junction bases not matched to a gene: 19. The CDR3 contains 18 residues. In DNA, the CDR3 is TGTGCCAGTAGTATCGCATTATTCTCAGGGGGCGCGATGGGGACCCAGTACTTC. Amino acid sequence: CASSIALFSGGAMGTQYF.